This TCR beta chain emerged from a study of OX40 agonist ivuxolimab in advanced cancers. Regarding the research as a whole: Ivuxolimab was an agonistic, fully human IgG2 monoclonal antibody directed against OX40 (CD134), a costimulatory receptor. The point of sequencing TCRbeta in the periphery was to test whether ivuxolimab changed TCR sequence diversity and drove clonal T-cell expansion. Of the approximately 53 patients in dose escalation, about 19 had hepatocellular carcinoma, about 15 had melanoma, 9 had renal cell carcinoma and 9 had head and neck cancer. Patients were allowed to have had prior anti-PD-1, anti-PD-L1 or anti-CTLA-4 therapy, and approximately 37% of the dose-escalation patients had been treated with checkpoint inhibitors. The paper covers the monotherapy dose-escalation part of the phase I ivuxolimab trial, which included N of about 56 patients. A male proportion of roughly 80% and a mean age of 60 years, ranging from about 20 to 80, were recorded for the dose-escalation cohort. Partial responses occurred in three dose-escalation patients, of whom one had hepatocellular carcinoma and two had cutaneous melanoma. Intravenous ivuxolimab was administered to patients every 2 weeks at six dose levels: 0.01, 0.1, 0.3, 1.5, 3 and 10 mg/kg.

Concerning this clone: No antigen is known for it. There are no base qualities to consult, and no much larger clone falls within one base.

Study-wide conclusions, independent of this receptor: After ivuxolimab, CD8+ T cells had more expanded clones than CD4+ T cells on average. At doses from 0.1 to 3.0 mg/kg, clonal expansion was seen in both CD4+ and CD8+ blood T cells between baseline and week 6. Low levels of normalized T-cell clonal expansion were also seen in some patients who did not respond. In the 0.1-3.0 mg/kg groups, partial responders were among the patients with the lowest normalized peripheral clonal expansion, particularly in CD8+ T cells. Which antigens the clonally expanded peripheral T cells were specific for was not determined.

To sequence the TCRbeta CDR3 region, genomic DNA was isolated from the sorted cells. The immunoSEQ Assay was used to sequence the TCRbeta CDR3 regions. Here the immuneACCESS table is served through TCRdb, limited to in-frame sequences with V and J called. Missing clones are a known gap in these copies; in checked studies unresolved V genes cover under half, and the rest lacks a known reason. Within this sample are tens of thousands of clones, with less than 95% of them counted one time only. The top ten hold roughly 15% of the sample. V is shortened by 0 bases, J by 4 bases, and the region joining them spans 17 bases. From its cysteine to its phenylalanine, the CDR3 spans 17 amino acids. Left in the record is the CDR3 DNA by itself, 51 bases read in frame from the first base. The germline V gene sets CDR1 to SGHRS and CDR2 to YFSETQ. The trial excluded patients who had a history of autoimmune disease or who were on systemic immunosuppression. Peripheral blood for TCR sequencing was drawn from every dose cohort at baseline, at cycle 4 day 1 and at cycle 7 day 1. The samples were taken from a phase I, first-in-human, multicenter, open-label dose-escalation trial of ivuxolimab. Adults with locally advanced or metastatic melanoma, renal cell, hepatocellular, or head and neck squamous cell carcinoma were enrolled in the trial. Before TCR sequencing, CD4+ T cells and CD8+ T cells were sorted from peripheral blood as separate populations.

Sequenced material: CD4+ or CD8+ T cells sorted from blood, taken in a trial of the OX40 agonist ivuxolimab. The clonotype comes from an adult with an advanced solid tumor such as melanoma, head and neck, liver or kidney cancer. The V gene is TRBV5-1 and the J gene is TRBJ1-3, with the D gene not confidently named. The sequenced DNA is TGCGCCAGCAGCTTGGCCAGTCCCGACGGGGAAGGAAACACCATATATTTT. The encoded protein is CASSLASPDGEGNTIYF. Reference TRBV5-1 and TRBJ1-3 genes cover what lies past the CDR3, so the full variable domain is KAGVTQTPRYLIKTRGQQVTLSCSPISGHRSVSWYQQTPGQGLQFLFEYFSETQRNKGNFPGRFSGRQFSNSRSEMNVSTLELGDSALYLCASSLASPDGEGNTIYFGEGSWLTVV.